This T cell receptor (beta chain) was captured by sequencing in a study of blood T cell repertoires in COVID-19. As for the study in general: The United States, Italy and Spain were the sources of the acute and convalescent COVID-19 samples. Sources were T cells, B-cell-depleted T cells, or PBMCs; the material itself was cDNA or gDNA.

V lost 6 bases and J lost 8; bases outside the gene matches: 11. Germline V gene data show CDR1 as MNHEY and CDR2 as SVGAGI. The CDR3 is made up of 14 amino acids. Authors' data handling: Estimated nucleated cell counts came from reference gene primer amplification. Sequencing was performed with immunoSEQ multiplex PCR; in TCRdb, only in-frame clones are kept and a portion is missing. V and J calls and clone size are as listed in that table; D and trimming were resolved from the DNA. The repertoire includes 190,000 or so clones, about 88% of them detected once, and 2.7% sits in the top ten. V usage is TRBV6-5 and J usage is TRBJ1-2, with 8 bases matching TRBD1. The receptor's source is a man aged 35-49 years with active or convalescent COVID-19. The sample consisted of peripheral blood. CDR3 DNA sequence: TGTGCCAGCAGCCCCGACAGGGGAGTGGAGGGCTACACCTTC. The encoded protein is CASSPDRGVEGYTF.